The rows below give T cell receptor beta chains drawn from one sample of a study of PD-1 blockade in classical Hodgkin lymphoma. The method was immunoSEQ multiplex PCR; TCRdb's version includes in-frame clones alone and lacks a portion of them. The table shows 30,000 to 40,000 clones, with more than 85% occurring only once. Sequenced: CD4+ T cells from blood. The receptors stem from a human donor with classical Hodgkin lymphoma. Both conserved end residues are part of each CDR3. D genes are given only for firm matches. Not all rows give a size; the values are once, few, many and, for expanded clones, a class.

size: few; V: TRBV7-2; J: TRBJ1-1; D: NA; DNA: TGTGCCAGCAGCCCCTGGGCAGCTATGAACACTGAAGCTTTCTTT; CDR3: CASSPWAAMNTEAFF
size: few; V: TRBV10-3; J: TRBJ2-7; D: TRBD1; DNA: TGTGCCACTTCCGGGACAGGGACCTACGAGCAGTACTTC; CDR3: CATSGTGTYEQYF
size: NA; V: TRBV7-6; J: TRBJ1-2; D: TRBD1; DNA: TGTGCCAGCAGCTTAAGGGGGCAGGGGGCATATGGCTACACCTTC; CDR3: CASSLRGQGAYGYTF
size: NA; V: TRBV4-3; J: TRBJ2-3; D: TRBD2; DNA: TGCGCCAGCAGCCAAGATCGAGGTACGCGCGGGAGAGCAGGAGATACGCAGTATTTT; CDR3: CASSQDRGTRGRAGDTQYF
size: NA; V: TRBV5-1; J: TRBJ2-2; D: TRBD2; DNA: TGCGCCAGCAGCTTGGGTTCTAGCGGCTACACCGGGGAGCTGTTTTTT; CDR3: CASSLGSSGYTGELFF
size: NA; V: TRBV18; J: TRBJ1-2; D: NA; DNA: TGTGCCAGCTCACCAGCACAGGCCTATGGCTACACCTTC; CDR3: CASSPAQAYGYTF
size: NA; V: TRBV2; J: TRBJ1-1; D: NA; DNA: TGTGCCAGCAGTGAGCAGGGACCGGAAGCTTTCTTT; CDR3: CASSEQGPEAFF
size: NA; V: TRBV18; J: TRBJ2-5; D: NA; DNA: TGTGCCAGCTCACCTGATGTGGTAGAGACCCAGTACTTC; CDR3: CASSPDVVETQYF
size: once; V: TRBV4-3; J: TRBJ1-4; D: NA; DNA: TGCGCCAGCAGCCAAGGACAGGTTACTAATGAAAAACTGTTTTTT; CDR3: CASSQGQVTNEKLFF
size: NA; V: TRBV18; J: TRBJ2-1; D: NA; DNA: TGTGCCAGCTCACTCGGGACGAAGAACAATGAGCAGTTCTTC; CDR3: CASSLGTKNNEQFF
size: once; V: TRBV10-3; J: TRBJ1-1; D: NA; DNA: TGTGCCATCAGTGAGACGGGGGCGGTCACTGAAGCTTTCTTT; CDR3: CAISETGAVTEAFF
size: few; V: TRBV5-1; J: TRBJ1-2; D: NA; DNA: TGCGCCAGCAGCTTGTTATCGGGTGTCCACACCTTC; CDR3: CASSLLSGVHTF
size: NA; V: TRBV2; J: TRBJ2-5; D: TRBD1; DNA: TGTGCCAGCTCCTGGGCCCGGGACAGGGATGCCGAGACCCAGTACTTC; CDR3: CASSWARDRDAETQYF
size: NA; V: TRBV7-9; J: TRBJ1-1; D: NA; DNA: TGTGCCAGCAGCTCCCAACGAGGGGCGAGGGGTACTGAAGCTTTCTTT; CDR3: CASSSQRGARGTEAFF
size: NA; V: TRBV12-1; J: TRBJ2-1; D: NA; DNA: TGTGCCAGCAGCAAAGGGTGCTGGGGACTAGATAGGGTCAATGAGCAGTTCTTC; CDR3: CASSKGCWGLDRVNEQFF
size: NA; V: TRBV20-1; J: TRBJ1-6; D: NA; DNA: TGCAGTGCTAAAAGAGGATCACCCCTCCACTTT; CDR3: CSAKRGSPLHF
size: once; V: TRBV27; J: TRBJ1-4; D: TRBD1; DNA: TGTGCCAGCACTACAGGGGGCTTTAATGAAAAACTGTTTTTT; CDR3: CASTTGGFNEKLFF
size: NA; V: TRBV1; J: TRBJ2-1; D: NA; DNA: TGCACCAGCAGCCAAACGGGACATCTAAACAATGAGCAGTTCTTC; CDR3: CTSSQTGHLNNEQFF
size: NA; V: TRBV7-2; J: TRBJ2-7; D: NA; DNA: TGTGCCAGCTCAGGGGGGAGCTCCTACGAGCAGTACTTC; CDR3: CASSGGSSYEQYF
size: once; V: TRBV5-5; J: TRBJ1-1; D: NA; DNA: TGTGCCAGCAGTCTATTTAGTAGGAACACTGAAGCTTTCTTT; CDR3: CASSLFSRNTEAFF
size: NA; V: TRBV4-2; J: TRBJ1-4; D: NA; DNA: TGTGCCAGCAGCGTGCGGGGAGCGGCTAATGAAAAACTGTTTTTT; CDR3: CASSVRGAANEKLFF
size: NA; V: TRBV5-5; J: TRBJ2-5; D: NA; DNA: TGTGCCAGCAGCCTTAAGGGGGAGACCCAGTACTTC; CDR3: CASSLKGETQYF
size: NA; V: TRBV29-1; J: TRBJ2-1; D: TRBD2; DNA: TGCATGGGCGGGGGACTAGCGGGAGGGCCGGGGTCCTACAATGAGCAGTTCTTC; CDR3: CMGGGLAGGPGSYNEQFF
size: few; V: TRBV2; J: TRBJ1-3; D: NA; DNA: TGTGCCAGCAGTGAAGCGCATGTCGGAAACACCATATATTTT; CDR3: CASSEAHVGNTIYF
size: NA; V: TRBV7-2; J: TRBJ2-7; D: NA; DNA: TGTGCCAGCAGCCCCTCGGAGGGAGAAGCGCCCTACGAGCAGTACTTC; CDR3: CASSPSEGEAPYEQYF
size: NA; V: TRBV9; J: TRBJ2-7; D: NA; DNA: TGTGCCAGCAGCGTAGATCGGGGACCCTACGAGCAGTACTTC; CDR3: CASSVDRGPYEQYF
size: NA; V: TRBV11-2; J: TRBJ1-1; D: TRBD1; DNA: TGTGCCAGCAGCTTAGATGGACAGGGGTGGGGCACTGAAGCTTTCTTT; CDR3: CASSLDGQGWGTEAFF
size: NA; V: TRBV30; J: TRBJ2-1; D: NA; DNA: TGTGCCTCCAGACAGGAGACCTACAATGAGCAGTTCTTC; CDR3: CASRQETYNEQFF
size: NA; V: TRBV6-5; J: TRBJ2-5; D: TRBD2; DNA: TGTGCCAGCAGCGGGACTAGCGGGAGTGGGGAGACCCAGTACTTC; CDR3: CASSGTSGSGETQYF
size: NA; V: TRBV5-6; J: TRBJ1-5; D: NA; DNA: TGTGCCAGCAGCCGCGGACATCATAGCAATCAGCCCCAGCATTTT; CDR3: CASSRGHHSNQPQHF
size: NA; V: TRBV30; J: TRBJ2-6; D: TRBD2; DNA: TGTGCCTGGACAGGCGGGAGTCTGCATGGGGCCAACGTCCTGACTTTC; CDR3: CAWTGGSLHGANVLTF
size: NA; V: TRBV5-1; J: TRBJ1-6; D: NA; DNA: TGCGCCAGCAGCTTGGATTACGGGGGCGCTAATTCACCCCTCCACTTT; CDR3: CASSLDYGGANSPLHF
size: NA; V: TRBV7-2; J: TRBJ1-4; D: TRBD1; DNA: TGTGCCAGCACCCCTTATCCCGGGACAGGGCATGAAAAACTGTTTTTT; CDR3: CASTPYPGTGHEKLFF
size: NA; V: TRBV5-8; J: TRBJ2-7; D: NA; DNA: TGTGCCAGCAGCTTAGGAAGTTTCCCCTACGAGCAGTACTTC; CDR3: CASSLGSFPYEQYF
size: NA; V: TRBV2; J: TRBJ2-1; D: TRBD1; DNA: TGTGCCAGCAGTGTGGGACAGGGATCCAATGAGCAGTTCTTC; CDR3: CASSVGQGSNEQFF
size: NA; V: TRBV2; J: TRBJ1-4; D: TRBD1; DNA: TGTGCCAGCAGACCGGGACAGGGAAGTGAAAAACTGTTTTTT; CDR3: CASRPGQGSEKLFF
size: NA; V: TRBV10-3; J: TRBJ2-1; D: NA; DNA: TGTGCCATCAGTGAGTTAATTCGGAACAATGAGCAGTTCTTC; CDR3: CAISELIRNNEQFF
size: NA; V: TRBV18; J: TRBJ2-2; D: NA; DNA: TGTGCCAGCTCACCCGACAGGAACGCCGGGGAGCTGTTTTTT; CDR3: CASSPDRNAGELFF
size: NA; V: TRBV14; J: TRBJ2-3; D: NA; DNA: TGTGCCAGCAGCAAAAGAGTTTGGGACTCGCAGACAGATACGCAGTATTTT; CDR3: CASSKRVWDSQTDTQYF
size: NA; V: TRBV7-9; J: TRBJ1-3; D: TRBD1; DNA: TGTGCCAGCAGCTTAATGGGACAGGGAAGTGGAAACACCATATATTTT; CDR3: CASSLMGQGSGNTIYF
size: NA; V: TRBV5-6; J: TRBJ1-5; D: TRBD1; DNA: TGTGCCAGCAGCTATATGACAGGGGGAAGTCAGCCCCAGCATTTT; CDR3: CASSYMTGGSQPQHF
size: NA; V: TRBV10-1; J: TRBJ2-3; D: TRBD2; DNA: TGCGCCAGCAGTGCTCAGCTAGCGGGGGATACGCAGTATTTT; CDR3: CASSAQLAGDTQYF
size: NA; V: TRBV5-1; J: TRBJ2-3; D: TRBD2; DNA: TGCGCCGGGAGTCTAGCGGGGTTGGAGGGAGATACGCAGTATTTT; CDR3: CAGSLAGLEGDTQYF
size: NA; V: TRBV27; J: TRBJ1-1; D: NA; DNA: TGTGCCAGCAGGTCCCGAACAGGGCCCCGCGAAGCTTTCTTT; CDR3: CASRSRTGPREAFF
size: NA; V: TRBV2; J: TRBJ2-7; D: TRBD1; DNA: TGTGCCAGCAGGCGGACAGGGGCGACCTACGAGCAGTACTTC; CDR3: CASRRTGATYEQYF
size: NA; V: TRBV29-1; J: TRBJ2-3; D: NA; DNA: TGCAGCGTTGAAGTCCGGGGTGGGGGTGATACGCAGTATTTT; CDR3: CSVEVRGGGDTQYF
size: once; V: TRBV2; J: TRBJ1-4; D: TRBD1; DNA: TGTGCCAGCAGTGGGACCGGGACAGAGAATGAAAAACTGTTTTTT; CDR3: CASSGTGTENEKLFF
size: NA; V: TRBV5-1; J: TRBJ1-5; D: TRBD1; DNA: TGCGCCAGCAGCTTGGAGGGACAGGGCAATCAGCCCCAGCATTTT; CDR3: CASSLEGQGNQPQHF
size: once; V: TRBV5-1; J: TRBJ2-3; D: TRBD2; DNA: TGCGCCAGCAGTCAAACTAGCGGGGCTAGCACAGATACGCAGTATTTT; CDR3: CASSQTSGASTDTQYF
size: NA; V: TRBV18; J: TRBJ2-6; D: TRBD1; DNA: TGTGCCAGCTCACGGACAGGCTCTGGGGCCAACGTCCTGACTTTC; CDR3: CASSRTGSGANVLTF
size: NA; V: TRBV28; J: TRBJ1-4; D: TRBD1; DNA: TGTGCCAGCAGTTTAGTAGGGGGCGAGGAAAAACTGTTTTTT; CDR3: CASSLVGGEEKLFF
size: NA; V: TRBV19; J: TRBJ1-6; D: NA; DNA: TGTGCCAGTAGTATGGTACAGGAATCAAATTCACCCCTCCACTTT; CDR3: CASSMVQESNSPLHF
size: NA; V: TRBV19; J: TRBJ1-2; D: NA; DNA: TGTGCCAGTAGTATGATTCAGGGATCTAACTATGGCTACACCTTC; CDR3: CASSMIQGSNYGYTF
size: NA; V: TRBV2; J: TRBJ2-6; D: NA; DNA: TGTGCCAGCGAGGACATGGGTCGGGCCAACGTCCTGACTTTC; CDR3: CASEDMGRANVLTF
size: NA; V: TRBV2; J: TRBJ1-1; D: TRBD1; DNA: TGTGCCAGCAGAAGACAGGGCGTGGGCACTGAAGCTTTCTTT; CDR3: CASRRQGVGTEAFF
size: NA; V: TRBV7-8; J: TRBJ2-1; D: TRBD2; DNA: TGTGCCAGCAGCCCTACCGGACTAGCGGGGGCCGTCCCCTACAATGAGCAGTTCTTC; CDR3: CASSPTGLAGAVPYNEQFF
size: once; V: TRBV7-2; J: TRBJ1-5; D: NA; DNA: TGTGCCAGCAGCTTAAGATTGGATCAGCCCCAGCATTTT; CDR3: CASSLRLDQPQHF